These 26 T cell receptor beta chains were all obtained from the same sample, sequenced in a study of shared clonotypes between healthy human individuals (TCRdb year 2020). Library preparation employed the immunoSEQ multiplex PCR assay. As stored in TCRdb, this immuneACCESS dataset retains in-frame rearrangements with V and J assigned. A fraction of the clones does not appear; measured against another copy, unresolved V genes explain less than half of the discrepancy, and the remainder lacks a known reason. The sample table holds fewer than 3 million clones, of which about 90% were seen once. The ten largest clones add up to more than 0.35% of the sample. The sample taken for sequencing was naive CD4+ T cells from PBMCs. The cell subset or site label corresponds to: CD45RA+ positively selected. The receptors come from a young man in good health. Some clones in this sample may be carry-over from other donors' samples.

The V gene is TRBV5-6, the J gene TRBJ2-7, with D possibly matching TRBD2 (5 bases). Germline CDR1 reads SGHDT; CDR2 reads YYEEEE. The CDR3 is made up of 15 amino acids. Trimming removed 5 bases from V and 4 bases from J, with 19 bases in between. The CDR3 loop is CASSRRLTEKYEQYF. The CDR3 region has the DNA TGTGCCAGCAGTCGGAGGTTAACAGAAAAATACGAGCAGTACTTC. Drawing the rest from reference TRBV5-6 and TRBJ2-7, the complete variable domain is DAGVTQSPTHLIKTRGQQVTLRCSPKSGHDTVSWYQQALGQGPQFIFQYYEEEERQRGNFPDRFSGHQFPNYSSELNVNALLLGDSALYLCASSRRLTEKYEQYFGPGTRLTVT.

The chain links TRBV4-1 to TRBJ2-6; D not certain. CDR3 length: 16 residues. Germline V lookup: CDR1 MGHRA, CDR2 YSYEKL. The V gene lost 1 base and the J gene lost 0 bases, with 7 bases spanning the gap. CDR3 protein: CASSQVHLSGANVLTF. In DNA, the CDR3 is TGCGCCAGCAGCCAAGTACATCTCTCTGGGGCCAACGTCCTGACTTTC.

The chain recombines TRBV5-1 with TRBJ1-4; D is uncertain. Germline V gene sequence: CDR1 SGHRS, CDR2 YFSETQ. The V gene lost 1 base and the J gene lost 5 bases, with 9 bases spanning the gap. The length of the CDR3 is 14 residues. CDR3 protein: CASSLRPRNEKLFF. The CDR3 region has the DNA TGCGCCAGCAGCTTGAGACCGAGAAATGAAAAACTGTTTTTT.

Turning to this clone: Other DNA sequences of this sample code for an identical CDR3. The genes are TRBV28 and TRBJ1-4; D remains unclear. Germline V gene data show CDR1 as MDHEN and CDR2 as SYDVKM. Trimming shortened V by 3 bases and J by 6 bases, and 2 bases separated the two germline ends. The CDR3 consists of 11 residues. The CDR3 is CASSLYEKLFF. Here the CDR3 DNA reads TGTGCCAGCAGTTTGTATGAAAAACTGTTTTTT.

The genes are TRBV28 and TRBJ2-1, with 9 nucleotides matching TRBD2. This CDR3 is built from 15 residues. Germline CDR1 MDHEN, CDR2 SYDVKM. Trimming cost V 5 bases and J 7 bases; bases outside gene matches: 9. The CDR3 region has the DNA TGTGCCAGCAGTGAACTAGCGGGTGGAGTGAATGAGCAGTTCTTC. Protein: CASSELAGGVNEQFF.

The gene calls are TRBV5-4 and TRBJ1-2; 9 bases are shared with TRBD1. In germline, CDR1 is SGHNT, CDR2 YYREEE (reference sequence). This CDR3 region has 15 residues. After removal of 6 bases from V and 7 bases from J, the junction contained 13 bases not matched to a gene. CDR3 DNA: TGTGCCAGCACCCAAACAATACAGGGGGCAGGTGGCTACACCTTC. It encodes CASTQTIQGAGGYTF.

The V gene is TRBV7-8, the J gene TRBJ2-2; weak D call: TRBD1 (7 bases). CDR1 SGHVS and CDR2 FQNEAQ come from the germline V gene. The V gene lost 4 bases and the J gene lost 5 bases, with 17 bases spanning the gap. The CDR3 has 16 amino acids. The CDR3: CASSSQGGMRTGELFF. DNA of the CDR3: TGTGCCAGCAGCTCGCAGGGGGGAATGAGGACCGGGGAGCTGTTTTTT.

CDR3 loop: CASSQDRGANWNTIYF. CDR3 sequence (DNA): TGCGCCAGCAGCCAAGATCGCGGGGCTAACTGGAACACCATATATTTT. This chain uses TRBV4-1 with TRBJ1-3; the D gene is possibly TRBD1 (5 bases). CDR3 length equals 16 residues. Germline CDR1 MGHRA, CDR2 YSYEKL. The V end lost 0 bases, the J end lost 7 bases, and 16 bases lay between the germline ends.

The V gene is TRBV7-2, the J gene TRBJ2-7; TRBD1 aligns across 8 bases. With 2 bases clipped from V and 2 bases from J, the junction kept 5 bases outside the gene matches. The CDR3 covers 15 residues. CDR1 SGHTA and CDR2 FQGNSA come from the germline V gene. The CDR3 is CASSLRTGPTYEQYF. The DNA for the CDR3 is TGTGCCAGCAGCTTACGGACAGGGCCAACCTACGAGCAGTACTTC.

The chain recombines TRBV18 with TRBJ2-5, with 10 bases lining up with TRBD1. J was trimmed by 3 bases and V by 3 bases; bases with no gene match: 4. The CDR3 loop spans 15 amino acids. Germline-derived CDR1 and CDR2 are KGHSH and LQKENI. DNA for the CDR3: TGTGCCAGCTCACCGGGGACAGGGGCTGAAGAGACCCAGTACTTC. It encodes CASSPGTGAEETQYF.

CDR3 sequence (DNA): TGTGCCAGCTCACGGGGGACAGGGGCCACCGGGGAGCTGTTTTTT. Protein: CASSRGTGATGELFF. The chain joins TRBV18 to TRBJ2-2, with TRBD1 identical over 10 bases. The CDR3 is made up of 15 amino acids. CDR1 and CDR2 (germline): KGHSH, LQKENI. V trimming: 4 bases; J trimming: 4 bases; junction bases outside the gene matches: 3.

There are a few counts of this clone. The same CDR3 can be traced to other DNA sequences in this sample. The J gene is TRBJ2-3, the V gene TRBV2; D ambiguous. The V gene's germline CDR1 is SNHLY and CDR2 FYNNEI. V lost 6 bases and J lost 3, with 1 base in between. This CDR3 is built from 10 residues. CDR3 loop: CASRTDTQYF. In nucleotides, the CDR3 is TGTGCCAGCAGAACAGATACGCAGTATTTT.

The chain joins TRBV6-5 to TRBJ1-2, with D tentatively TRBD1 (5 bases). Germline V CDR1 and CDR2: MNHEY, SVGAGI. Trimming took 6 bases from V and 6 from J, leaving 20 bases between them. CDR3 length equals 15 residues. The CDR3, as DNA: TGTGCCAGCAGCCGAAAATATACAGGATTGGATGGCTACACCTTC. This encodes CASSRKYTGLDGYTF.

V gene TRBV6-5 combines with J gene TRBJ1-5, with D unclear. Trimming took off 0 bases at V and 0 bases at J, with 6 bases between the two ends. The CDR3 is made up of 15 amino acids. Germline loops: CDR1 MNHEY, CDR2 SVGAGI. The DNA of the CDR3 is TGTGCCAGCAGTTACTCTGAGTTTAGCAATCAGCCCCAGCATTTT. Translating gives CASSYSEFSNQPQHF.

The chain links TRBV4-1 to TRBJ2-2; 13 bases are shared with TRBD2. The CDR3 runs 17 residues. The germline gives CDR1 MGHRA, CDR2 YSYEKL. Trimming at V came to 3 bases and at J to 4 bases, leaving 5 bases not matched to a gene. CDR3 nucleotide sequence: TGCGCCAGCAGCCACCGGACTAGCGGGAGTGGCACCGGGGAGCTGTTTTTT. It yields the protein CASSHRTSGSGTGELFF.

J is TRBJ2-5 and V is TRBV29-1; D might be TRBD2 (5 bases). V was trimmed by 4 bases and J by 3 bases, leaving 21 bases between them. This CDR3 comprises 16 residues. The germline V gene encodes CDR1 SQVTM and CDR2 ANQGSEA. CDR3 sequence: CSVVPGIPFRKETQYF. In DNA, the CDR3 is TGCAGCGTTGTCCCGGGAATACCCTTTAGGAAAGAGACCCAGTACTTC.

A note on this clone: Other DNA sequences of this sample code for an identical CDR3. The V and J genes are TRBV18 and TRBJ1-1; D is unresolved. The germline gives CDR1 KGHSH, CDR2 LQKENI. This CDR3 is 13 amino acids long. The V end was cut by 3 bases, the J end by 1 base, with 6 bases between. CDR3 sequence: CASSPGENTEAFF. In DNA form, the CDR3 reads TGTGCCAGCTCACCCGGGGAGAACACTGAAGCTTTCTTT.

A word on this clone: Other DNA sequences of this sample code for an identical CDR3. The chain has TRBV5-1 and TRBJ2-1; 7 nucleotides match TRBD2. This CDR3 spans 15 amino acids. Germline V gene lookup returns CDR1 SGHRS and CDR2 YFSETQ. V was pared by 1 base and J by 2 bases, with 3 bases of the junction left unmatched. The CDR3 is CASSLSSGTYNEQFF. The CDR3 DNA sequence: TGCGCCAGCAGCTTGTCTAGCGGCACCTACAATGAGCAGTTCTTC.

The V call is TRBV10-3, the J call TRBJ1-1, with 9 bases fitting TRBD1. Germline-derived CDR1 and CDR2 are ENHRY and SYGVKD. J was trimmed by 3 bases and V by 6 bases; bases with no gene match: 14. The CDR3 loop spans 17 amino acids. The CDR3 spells CAISRGGQGKGDTEAFF. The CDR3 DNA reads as TGTGCCATCAGCCGAGGGGGACAGGGAAAGGGAGACACTGAAGCTTTCTTT.

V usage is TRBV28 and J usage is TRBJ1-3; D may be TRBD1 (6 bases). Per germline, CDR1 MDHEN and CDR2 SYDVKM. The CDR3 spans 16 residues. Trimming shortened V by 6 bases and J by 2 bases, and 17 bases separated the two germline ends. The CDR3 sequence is CASRGPTGSPGNTIYF. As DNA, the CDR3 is TGTGCCAGCAGGGGGCCTACAGGGTCCCCTGGAAACACCATATATTTT.

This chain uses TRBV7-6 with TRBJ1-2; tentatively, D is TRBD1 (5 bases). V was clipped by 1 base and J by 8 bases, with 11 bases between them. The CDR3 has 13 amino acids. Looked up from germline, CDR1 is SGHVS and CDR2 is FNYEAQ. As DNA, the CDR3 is TGTGCCAGCAGCTTAGAGAGGGGTGGCGGCTACACCTTC. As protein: CASSLERGGGYTF.

CDR3 coding DNA: TGTGCCAGCTTCAATAGCGTCGAGCAGTACTTC. It translates to CASFNSVEQYF. The gene calls are TRBV6-5 and TRBJ2-7; D might be TRBD2 (5 bases). Trimming took 8 bases from V and 6 from J, leaving 11 bases between them. The CDR3 is 11 amino acids. The V gene's germline CDR1 is MNHEY and CDR2 SVGAGI.

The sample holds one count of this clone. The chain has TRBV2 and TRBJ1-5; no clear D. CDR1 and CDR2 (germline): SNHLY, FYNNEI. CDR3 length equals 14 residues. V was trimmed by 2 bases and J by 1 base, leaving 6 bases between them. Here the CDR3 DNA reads TGTGCCAGCAGTGAACAGCAGAGCAATCAGCCCCAGCATTTT. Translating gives CASSEQQSNQPQHF. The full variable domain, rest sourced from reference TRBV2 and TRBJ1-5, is EPEVTQTPSHQVTQMGQEVILRCVPISNHLYFYWYRQILGQKVEFLVSFYNNEISEKSEIFDDQFSVERPDGSNFTLKIRSTKLEDSAMYFCASSEQQSNQPQHFGDGTRLSIL.

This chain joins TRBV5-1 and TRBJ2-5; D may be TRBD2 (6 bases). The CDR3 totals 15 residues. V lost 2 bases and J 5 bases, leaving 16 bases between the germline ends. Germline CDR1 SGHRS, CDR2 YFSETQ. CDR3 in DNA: TGCGCCAGCAGCTTTAAGGAGGGTATAGGGGAGACCCAGTACTTC. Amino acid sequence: CASSFKEGIGETQYF.

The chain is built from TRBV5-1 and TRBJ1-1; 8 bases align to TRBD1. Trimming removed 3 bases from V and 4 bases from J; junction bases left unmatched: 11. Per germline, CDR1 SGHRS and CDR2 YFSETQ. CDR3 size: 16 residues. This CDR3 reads CASSSNRGWESTEAFF. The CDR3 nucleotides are TGCGCCAGCAGCTCGAACAGGGGGTGGGAGAGCACTGAAGCTTTCTTT.

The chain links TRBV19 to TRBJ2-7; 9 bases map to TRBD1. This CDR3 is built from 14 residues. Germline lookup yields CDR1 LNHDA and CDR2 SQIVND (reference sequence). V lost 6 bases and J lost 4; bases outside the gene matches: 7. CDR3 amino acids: CASRLGQGGYEQYF. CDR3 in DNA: TGTGCCAGTAGGCTGGGACAGGGAGGTTACGAGCAGTACTTC.